A single sample gave rise to the 10 T cell receptor beta chains below, sequenced in a study of regulatory T cells in long-lasting Graves disease. Assembly of TCR beta libraries relied on iRepertoire HTBI primers together with Arm-PCR of CDR3 regions. Each CDR3 protein gets one entry after TCRdb re-called the multiplex PCR reads with MiXCR. The table records about 290,000 distinct CDR3 sequences, more than 20% of them present only once. Time point reported: persistent/refractory GD, antithyroid drugs over 5 years with positive TRAb. PBMC-extracted RNA yielded the TCR library. This specimen was peripheral blood mononuclear cells (PBMCs), taken when the disease was refractory, from a patient treated with antithyroid drugs. These receptors all come from a female donor with Graves disease.

At least ten counts were recorded for this clonotype. The CDR3, as DNA: TGTGCCAGCAGCGCCACCGTAGCGGGAGTGGGAGAGACCCAGTACTTC. As protein: CASSATVAGVGETQYF. This sequence joins TRBV11-2 and TRBJ2-5, with TRBD2 matching over 9 bases. This CDR3 has 16 amino acids. J was trimmed by 4 bases and V by 5 bases; bases with no gene match: 11. Germline V gene lookup returns CDR1 SGHAT and CDR2 FQNNGV.

Only a few counts were recorded for this clonotype. CDR3 bases: TGCGCCAGCAGTGATGGAGGGCACGAGCAGTACTTC. Its translation is CASSDGGHEQYF. This chain joins TRBV10-1 and TRBJ2-7; D possibly corresponds to TRBD2 (6 bases). CDR1 WNHNN and CDR2 SYGVQD come from the germline V gene (reference sequence). CDR3 length: 12 amino acids. Trimming left V 3 bases short and J 5 bases short, with 8 bases between.

The V and J genes are TRBV6-2 or TRBV6-3 and TRBJ1-1; 8 nucleotides agree with TRBD1. The J segment lost 0 bases and the V segment lost 2 bases, leaving 5 bases of the junction unmatched. CDR3 length: 16 residues. Germline-derived CDR1 and CDR2 are MNHEY and SVGEGT. CDR3 loop: CASSYDRGGMNTEAFF. The CDR3 DNA follows: TGTGCCAGCAGTTACGACAGGGGAGGGATGAACACTGAAGCTTTCTTT.

The chain recombines TRBV14 with TRBJ1-2, with D possibly TRBD1 on 6 matching bases. There are 14 residues in the CDR3. Germline loops: CDR1 SGHDN, CDR2 FVKESK. The ends were cut back, 4 bases at V and 4 bases at J, with 13 bases in the middle. The CDR3 region is CASSRRTARYGYTF. CDR3 coding DNA: TGTGCCAGCAGCCGTAGGACAGCCCGCTATGGCTACACCTTC.

This clonotype was recorded many times. This rearrangement joins TRBV28 to TRBJ2-6; D not resolved. This CDR3 is 16 amino acids long. V was clipped by 0 bases and J by 1 base, with 7 bases between them. Per the germline V gene, CDR1 is MDHEN and CDR2 is SYDVKM. The CDR3 DNA reads TGTGCCAGCAGTTTATGGGGTTTATCTGGGGCCAACGTCCTGACTTTC. Protein product: CASSLWGLSGANVLTF.

V gene TRBV6-5 combines with J gene TRBJ2-2; a possible D gene is TRBD2 (5 bases). The germline gives CDR1 MNHEY, CDR2 SVGAGI. The V end lost 2 bases, the J end lost 0 bases, and 13 bases lay between the germline ends. The CDR3 has 17 amino acids. The CDR3 region is CASSYQQPLANTGELFF. CDR3 DNA sequence: TGTGCCAGCAGTTACCAGCAGCCACTAGCGAACACCGGGGAGCTGTTTTTT.

Many counts were recorded for this clonotype. The chain has TRBV29-1 and TRBJ2-7; 11 nucleotides line up with TRBD2. The germline CDR1 and CDR2 sequences are SQVTM and ANQGSEA. J was trimmed by 2 bases and V by 6 bases; bases with no gene match: 3. CDR3 size: 13 residues. This chain's CDR3 is CSVRLAGTYEQYF. The CDR3 nucleotides read TGCAGCGTGCGACTAGCGGGGACCTACGAGCAGTACTTC.

This clonotype has a handful of counts. This rearrangement joins TRBV28 to TRBJ2-5, with D hard to call. The CDR3 is made up of 12 amino acids. Per the germline V gene, CDR1 is MDHEN and CDR2 is SYDVKM. Between the trimmed V and J ends, which lost 3 bases and 6 bases, there was a span of 8 bases. The CDR3 DNA reads as TGTGCCAGCAGTTTCGACACACAGACCCAGTACTTC. Its translation is CASSFDTQTQYF.

This clonotype was seen ten or more times. The chain couples TRBV2 to TRBJ2-7; perhaps TRBD1 as D (6 bases). In germline, CDR1 is SNHLY, CDR2 FYNNEI. V was shortened by 7 bases and J by 0 bases, with 13 bases between the two germline ends. CDR3 length: 14 amino acids. CDR3 nucleotide sequence: TGTGCCAGCATCCGGGACAAGAGCTCCTACGAGCAGTACTTC. As protein: CASIRDKSSYEQYF.

V gene TRBV28 combines with J gene TRBJ2-7; TRBD2 agrees at 14 bases. This CDR3 is built from 17 residues. Per the germline V gene, CDR1 is MDHEN and CDR2 is SYDVKM. Trimming cost V 3 bases and J 4 bases; bases outside gene matches: 8. The CDR3 loop is CASSFSPTSGRVYEQYF. CDR3 coding DNA: TGTGCCAGCAGTTTCTCCCCGACTAGCGGGAGGGTTTACGAGCAGTACTTC.